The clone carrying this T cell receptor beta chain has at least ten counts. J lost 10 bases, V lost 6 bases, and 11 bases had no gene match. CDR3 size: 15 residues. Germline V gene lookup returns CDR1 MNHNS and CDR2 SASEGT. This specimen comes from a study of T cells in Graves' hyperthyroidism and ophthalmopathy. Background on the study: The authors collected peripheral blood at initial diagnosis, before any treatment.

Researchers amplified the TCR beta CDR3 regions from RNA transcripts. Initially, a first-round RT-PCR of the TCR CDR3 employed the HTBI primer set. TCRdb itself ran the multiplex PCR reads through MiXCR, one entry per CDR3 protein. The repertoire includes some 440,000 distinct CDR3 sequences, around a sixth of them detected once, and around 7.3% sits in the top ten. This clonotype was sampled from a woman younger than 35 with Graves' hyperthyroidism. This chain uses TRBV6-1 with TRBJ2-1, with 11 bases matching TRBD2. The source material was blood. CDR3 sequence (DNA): TGTGCCAGCAGCGCTACTAGCGGGAGTACGTCCGAGCAGTTCTTC. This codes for CASSATSGSTSEQFF.